This T cell receptor beta chain was observed in a study of monozygotic twins with inflammatory bowel disease. Findings of the study overall: Telling apart the different T cell subtypes was not possible. Especially with disease activity, IBD patients shared fewer clonotypes with others than healthy twins did.

Addition of UMIs with a 6-nucleotide sample barcode was achieved by template switching. With the 5' RACE reads reprocessed, TCRdb shows one record per CDR3 protein and no DNA. This sample's table reports approximately 400,000 distinct CDR3 sequences. Someone took an approximately 2.5 ml blood sample from each of the donors. This CDR3 spans 16 amino acids. The germline gives CDR1 SGHTS, CDR2 YDEGEE. Comment on this clonotype: The antigen is not known.

Sequencing was performed on blood. This receptor was identified in a human donor with ulcerative colitis or Crohn's disease, or a healthy co-twin of an affected twin (not recorded which). The chain is built from TRBV5-8 and TRBJ2-6; TCRdb proposes TRBD1, but this gene call is untestable without DNA. The CDR3 sequence: CASSLGGSPGANVLTF.